These 9 T cell receptor beta chains were all obtained from the same sample, sequenced in a study of T cell responses to AZD1222 COVID-19 vaccine. The repertoire was sequenced with immunoSEQ multiplex PCR; TCRdb's copy has only in-frame clones and lacks some. The data contain about 61,000 clones, around 81% of them singletons. The source was peripheral blood, collected 28 days after the second AZD1222 dose. The receptors shown here come from an adult who received the AZD1222 COVID-19 vaccine.

The chain employs TRBV9 and TRBJ2-2; no firm D call. The CDR3 totals 13 residues. Germline-derived CDR1 and CDR2 are SGDLS and YYNGEE. V lost 0 bases, J lost 4 bases, and 4 bases lay in between. The CDR3 sequence is CASSVVGTGELFF. In DNA form, the CDR3 reads TGTGCCAGCAGCGTAGTGGGCACCGGGGAGCTGTTTTTT.

V gene TRBV5-1 combines with J gene TRBJ2-5; 11 nucleotides agree with TRBD2. V lost 3 bases to trimming and J lost 6 bases; unmatched junction nucleotides: 13. CDR1 is SGHRS, CDR2 YFSETQ, per germline. The CDR3 has 17 amino acids. CDR3 sequence reads: CASSSETSGISSKTQYF. CDR3 nucleotides: TGCGCCAGCAGCTCGGAGACTAGCGGGATTTCATCGAAGACCCAGTACTTC.

The chain joins TRBV27 to TRBJ2-7; a possible D gene is TRBD2 (6 bases). Germline loops: CDR1 MNHEY, CDR2 SMNVEV (reference sequence). The CDR3 has 15 residues. V lost 0 bases, J lost 3 bases, and 12 bases lay in between. CDR3 residues: CASSLSGGTNYEQYF. The CDR3 DNA follows: TGTGCCAGCAGTTTATCTGGAGGGACCAACTACGAGCAGTACTTC.

V and J are TRBV30 and TRBJ1-4; D remains unclear. The V gene lost 1 base and the J gene lost 7 bases, with 4 bases spanning the gap. The CDR3 contains 11 residues. Per germline, CDR1 GTSNPN and CDR2 SVGIG (reference sequence). The CDR3 is CAWSDSEKLFF. CDR3 coding DNA: TGTGCCTGGAGTGATAGTGAAAAACTGTTTTTT. The variable domain in full, completed from reference TRBV30 and TRBJ1-4, reads SQTIHQWPATLVQPVGSPLSLECTVEGTSNPNLYWYRQAAGRGLQLLFYSVGIGQISSEVPQNLSASRPQDRQFILSSKKLLLSDSGFYLCAWSDSEKLFFGSGTQLSVL.

The rearrangement joins TRBV18 to TRBJ2-1; TRBD2 aligns across 10 bases. Trimming at V came to 3 bases and at J to 8 bases, leaving 7 bases not matched to a gene. CDR3 length: 15 residues. The germline gives CDR1 KGHSH, CDR2 LQKENI. This CDR3 is CASSPPSSGSYEQFF. The CDR3 DNA reads TGTGCCAGCTCACCGCCGTCTAGCGGGAGTTATGAGCAGTTCTTC. Based on the CDR3 plus reference TRBV18 and TRBJ2-1, the full variable domain is NAGVMQNPRHLVRRRGQEARLRCSPMKGHSHVYWYRQLPEEGLKFMVYLQKENIIDESGMPKERFSAEFPKEGPSILRIQQVVRGDSAAYFCASSPPSSGSYEQFFGPGTRLTVL.

The rearrangement links TRBV5-1 to TRBJ2-7; 10 bases agree with TRBD2. CDR1 and CDR2 (germline): SGHRS, YFSETQ. The CDR3 is made up of 15 amino acids. Unmatched junction bases numbered 4, after V lost 4 bases and J lost 0 bases. CDR3 nucleotides: TGCGCCAGCAGCGTCACTAGCGGGGACTCCTACGAGCAGTACTTC. This translates into CASSVTSGDSYEQYF.

CDR3 bases: TGTGCCAGCAGCTTATTCGCTAGCGGGAGAGGGGGTTACAATGAGCAGTTCTTC. It translates to CASSLFASGRGGYNEQFF. J is TRBJ2-1 and V is TRBV7-9; 10 bases fit TRBD2. J gave up 4 bases and V 2 bases, and 11 bases lay outside the gene matches. The CDR3 length is 18 residues. Germline values: CDR1 SEHNR, CDR2 FQNEAQ (reference sequence).

This clone was counted a single time. The chain combines TRBV7-3 with TRBJ2-1; no definite D call. Germline-derived CDR1 and CDR2 are SGHTA and FQGTGA. With 5 bases removed from V and 8 bases from J, the gap between germline ends came to 16 bases. The CDR3 runs to 14 residues. Written as DNA, the CDR3 is TGTGCCAGCAGCCCTCGGAATAGTAGAGATGAGCAGTTCTTC. Amino acid sequence: CASSPRNSRDEQFF.

The genes are TRBV7-8 and TRBJ2-7; 11 positions agree with TRBD2. The V segment lost 1 base and the J segment 3 bases; nucleotides outside the gene matches: 5. Germline values: CDR1 SGHVS, CDR2 FQNEAQ. The CDR3 runs to 16 residues. This chain's CDR3 is CASSLVWTSGFYEQYF. The DNA for the CDR3 is TGTGCCAGCAGCTTAGTCTGGACTAGCGGGTTCTACGAGCAGTACTTC.